Presented here are 31 T cell receptor beta chains from one specimen sequenced in a study of shared clonotypes between healthy human individuals. Libraries were prepared by immunoSEQ multiplex PCR; TCRdb keeps only in-frame clonotypes and omits some of them. The data contain over 2,000,000 clones, roughly 95% of them seen just once; the ten biggest clones take up approximately 1.7%. Terminally differentiated effector memory CD45RA+ cells were left out of the naive CD8 fraction, which was CD45RO-negative and positively selected for CCR7. The sample comprised naive CD8+ T cells from PBMCs. These receptors came from a man younger than 30 in good health. Some clones in this sample may be carry-over from other donors' samples.

The CDR3 region is CASSPPWEGANVLTF. Written as DNA, the CDR3 is TGTGCCAGCAGTCCCCCCTGGGAAGGGGCCAACGTCCTGACTTTC. The chain has TRBV27 and TRBJ2-6; D unresolved. Germline V lookup: CDR1 MNHEY, CDR2 SMNVEV (reference sequence). The CDR3 has 15 amino acids. Trimming cost V 5 bases and J 4 bases, with 12 bases left between them. The full variable domain, its missing parts supplied by reference TRBV27 and TRBJ2-6, is EAQVTQNPRYLITVTGKKLTVTCSQNMNHEYMSWYRQDPGLGLRQIYYSMNVEVTDKGDVPEGYKVSRKEKRNFPLILESPSPNQTSLYFCASSPPWEGANVLTFGAGSRLTVL.

Note on this clone: Other DNA sequences in this sample translate to the same CDR3. This chain's CDR3 is CASSESLNEQFF. As DNA, the CDR3 is TGCGCCAGCAGTGAGTCGCTCAATGAGCAGTTCTTC. The gene calls are TRBV10-1 and TRBJ2-1; unclear D gene. This CDR3 comprises 12 residues. Germline V gene sequence: CDR1 WNHNN, CDR2 SYGVQD (reference sequence). V shed 0 bases and J shed 6 bases, with 3 bases lying between them.

The chain carries TRBV19 and TRBJ2-5; unclear D gene. Germline V lookup: CDR1 LNHDA, CDR2 SQIVND (reference sequence). The CDR3 contains 13 residues. The V gene lost 6 bases and the J gene lost 5 bases, with 13 bases spanning the gap. CDR3 residues: CASRALDGETQYF. The CDR3 DNA sequence: TGTGCCAGTAGAGCCCTGGATGGGGAGACCCAGTACTTC.

The chain employs TRBV11-2 and TRBJ2-1; D unclear. The CDR3 spans 17 residues. Germline V gene sequence: CDR1 SGHAT, CDR2 FQNNGV. The germline V and J ends were trimmed by 5 bases and 2 bases, with 19 bases remaining between them. This CDR3 reads CASSPLMPELTYNEQFF. The CDR3 nucleotides are TGTGCCAGCAGCCCCCTAATGCCGGAGCTCACCTACAATGAGCAGTTCTTC.

The rearrangement uses TRBV2 and TRBJ2-5; unclear D gene. The J call may be incorrect, as the DNA end agrees better with TRBJ2-7. CDR1 and CDR2 (germline): SNHLY, FYNNEI. This CDR3 contains 11 residues. The CDR3 here is CASSEWYEQYF. DNA of the CDR3: TGTGCCAGCAGTGAATGGTACGAGCAGTACTTC.

The chain carries TRBV9 and TRBJ2-7, with D hard to call. Germline V CDR1 and CDR2: SGDLS, YYNGEE. Trimming cost V 5 bases and J 0 bases, with 12 bases left between them. The CDR3 runs to 14 residues. The CDR3 DNA is TGTGCCAGCAGTCCCGTTCCCAGCTCCTACGAGCAGTACTTC. This translates into CASSPVPSSYEQYF.

This clone showed up just a few times. Other DNA sequences in this specimen translate into the identical CDR3. The chain carries TRBV2 and TRBJ2-2; D is unclear. This CDR3 has 13 amino acids. The germline V and J ends were trimmed by 0 bases and 3 bases, with 2 bases remaining between them. CDR1 SNHLY and CDR2 FYNNEI come from the germline V gene. This chain's CDR3 is CASSEADTGELFF. CDR3 DNA: TGTGCCAGCAGTGAAGCGGACACCGGGGAGCTGTTTTTT. Variable domain in full (rest from reference TRBV2 and TRBJ2-2): EPEVTQTPSHQVTQMGQEVILRCVPISNHLYFYWYRQILGQKVEFLVSFYNNEISEKSEIFDDQFSVERPDGSNFTLKIRSTKLEDSAMYFCASSEADTGELFFGEGSRLTVL.

The chain joins TRBV5-1 to TRBJ2-1; D is ambiguous. The ends were cut back, 0 bases at V and 6 bases at J, with 10 bases in the middle. The CDR3 is 14 amino acids. Germline loops: CDR1 SGHRS, CDR2 YFSETQ. The CDR3 here is CASSLGQGINEQFF. CDR3 bases: TGCGCCAGCAGCTTGGGGCAAGGGATCAATGAGCAGTTCTTC.

The CDR3 DNA reads TGTGCCAGCAGCCCCCGAGGGCACTCCCTATCGGGCGGTGAGCAGTTCTTC. Protein sequence: CASSPRGHSLSGGEQFF. The rearrangement joins TRBV7-9 to TRBJ2-1; perhaps TRBD2 as D (5 bases). This CDR3 is 17 amino acids long. V was clipped by 5 bases and J by 9 bases, with 26 bases between them. The germline V gene encodes CDR1 SEHNR and CDR2 FQNEAQ (reference sequence).

The chain uses TRBV2 and TRBJ2-5, with TRBD1 identical over 7 bases. J lost 7 bases, V lost 8 bases, and 13 bases had no gene match. Germline CDR1 reads SNHLY; CDR2 reads FYNNEI. The CDR3 runs 14 residues. The CDR3 sequence: CASGTGQSRGTQYF. The CDR3 DNA sequence: TGTGCCAGCGGAACGGGACAGTCCCGCGGGACCCAGTACTTC.

The chain links TRBV4-3 to TRBJ2-5; either TRBD1 or TRBD2 may fit D (5 bases each). Trimming removed 1 base from V and 5 bases from J, with 17 bases in between. CDR1 is LGHNA and CDR2 is YSLEER in the germline V gene. The CDR3 contains 16 residues. CDR3 sequence (DNA): TGCGCCAGCAGCCAAGTGTCCTCAACCTGGGGGGAGACCCAGTACTTC. This translates into CASSQVSSTWGETQYF.

The J gene is TRBJ2-1, the V gene TRBV2; 10 nucleotides agree with TRBD1. J lost 5 bases, V lost 5 bases, and 12 bases had no gene match. CDR1 is SNHLY, CDR2 FYNNEI, per germline. The CDR3 extends over 17 amino acids. This CDR3 reads CASSSTQGQGNDNEQFF. For the CDR3, the DNA is TGTGCCAGCAGTTCAACGCAGGGACAGGGGAATGACAATGAGCAGTTCTTC.

The chain uses TRBV13 and TRBJ1-1; D gene uncertain. The CDR3 totals 15 residues. Germline CDR1 reads PRHDT; CDR2 reads FYEKMQ (reference sequence). Trimming pared 6 bases from V and 3 bases from J, leaving 17 bases between. CDR3 sequence: CASSSVRFRDTEAFF. The DNA of the CDR3 is TGTGCCAGCAGTTCCGTGCGATTTAGGGACACTGAAGCTTTCTTT.

This clone was observed a few times. The chain combines TRBV14 with TRBJ2-1, with D possibly TRBD2 on 5 matching bases. V lost 4 bases, J lost 0 bases, and 13 bases lay in between. Germline V gene lookup returns CDR1 SGHDN and CDR2 FVKESK. The CDR3 extends over 16 amino acids. The CDR3 sequence is CASSRTFLPSYNEQFF. In DNA, the CDR3 is TGTGCCAGCAGCCGGACTTTTCTCCCCTCCTACAATGAGCAGTTCTTC.

The chain recombines TRBV2 with TRBJ1-4; D is perhaps TRBD1 (5 bases). This CDR3 comprises 16 residues. Between the trimmed V and J ends, which lost 2 bases and 4 bases, there was a span of 14 bases. Germline V gene data show CDR1 as SNHLY and CDR2 as FYNNEI. CDR3 DNA sequence: TGTGCCAGCAGTGAATTCCCAGGGCAGCGTAATGAAAAACTGTTTTTT. Its translation: CASSEFPGQRNEKLFF. Using reference TRBV2 and TRBJ1-4 for the parts outside the CDR3, the full variable domain is EPEVTQTPSHQVTQMGQEVILRCVPISNHLYFYWYRQILGQKVEFLVSFYNNEISEKSEIFDDQFSVERPDGSNFTLKIRSTKLEDSAMYFCASSEFPGQRNEKLFFGSGTQLSVL.

V is TRBV7-9 and J is TRBJ2-2; D is ambiguous. Trimming stripped 8 bases from V and 6 bases from J, with 10 bases between. The CDR3 totals 12 residues. Germline V lookup: CDR1 SEHNR, CDR2 FQNEAQ (reference sequence). This CDR3 is CASPVGPGELFF. CDR3 coding DNA: TGTGCCAGCCCGGTGGGTCCCGGGGAGCTGTTTTTT. Full variable domain (outside the CDR3, taken from reference TRBV7-9 and TRBJ2-2): DTGVSQNPRHKITKRGQNVTFRCDPISEHNRLYWYRQTLGQGPEFLTYFQNEAQLEKSRLLSDRFSAERPKGSFSTLEIQRTEQGDSAMYLCASPVGPGELFFGEGSRLTVL.

The chain employs TRBV29-1 and TRBJ1-2; the D gene is possibly TRBD1 (5 bases). V lost 5 bases and J 4 bases, leaving 8 bases between the germline ends. The CDR3 consists of 11 residues. Germline V gives CDR1 SQVTM, CDR2 ANQGSEA. For the CDR3, the DNA is TGCAGCGTTCAACAGGCCTATGGCTACACCTTC. As protein: CSVQQAYGYTF.

The V and J genes are TRBV19 and TRBJ2-1; D is uncertain. CDR1 LNHDA and CDR2 SQIVND come from the germline V gene (reference sequence). This CDR3 has 14 residues. The V gene lost 8 bases and the J gene lost 6 bases, with 17 bases spanning the gap. CDR3 residues: CASLRWLECNEQFF. The CDR3 bases are TGTGCCAGTCTGAGGTGGTTGGAATGCAATGAGCAGTTCTTC. Together with reference TRBV19 and TRBJ2-1, the CDR3 gives the full variable domain: DGGITQSPKYLFRKEGQNVTLSCEQNLNHDAMYWYRQDPGQGLRLIYYSQIVNDFQKGDIAEGYSVSREKKESFPLTVTSAQKNPTAFYLCASLRWLECNEQFFGPGTRLTVL.

This clone was detected only once. This chain connects TRBV5-1 to TRBJ2-1; the match to TRBD2 covers 10 bases. J was trimmed by 6 bases and V by 1 base; bases with no gene match: 4. Germline V gene sequence: CDR1 SGHRS, CDR2 YFSETQ. This CDR3 is 15 amino acids long. In DNA, the CDR3 is TGCGCCAGCAGCTTGTCTAGCGGGAGTTTCAATGAGCAGTTCTTC. It translates to CASSLSSGSFNEQFF.

The rearrangement joins TRBV27 to TRBJ1-1, with D possibly TRBD1 on 5 matching bases. Trimming left V 6 bases short and J 0 bases short, with 11 bases between. This CDR3 is built from 14 residues. CDR1 and CDR2 from the germline V gene are MNHEY and SMNVEV (reference sequence). The CDR3, as DNA: TGTGCCAGCAGGCTTTTGGGGCTGAACACTGAAGCTTTCTTT. Translation: CASRLLGLNTEAFF.

This chain uses TRBV28 with TRBJ2-7; D possibly corresponds to TRBD1 (5 bases). Germline CDR1 is MDHEN and CDR2 is SYDVKM. V was trimmed by 6 bases and J by 3 bases, leaving 24 bases between them. CDR3 length: 17 amino acids. The CDR3 spells CASSSLRLDSDRYEQYF. As DNA, the CDR3 is TGTGCCAGCAGCTCCCTTCGTTTAGACAGCGATCGCTACGAGCAGTACTTC. Full variable domain (missing parts from reference TRBV28 and TRBJ2-7): DVKVTQSSRYLVKRTGEKVFLECVQDMDHENMFWYRQDPGLGLRLIYFSYDVKMKEKGDIPEGYSVSREKKERFSLILESASTNQTSMYLCASSSLRLDSDRYEQYFGPGTRLTVT.

V and J are TRBV6-1 and TRBJ1-5; 8 nucleotides agree with TRBD1. Per germline, CDR1 MNHNS and CDR2 SASEGT. The J segment lost 3 bases and the V segment lost 4 bases, leaving 5 bases of the junction unmatched. The CDR3 has 15 amino acids. This CDR3 is CASSAGTGYNQPQHF. The CDR3 coding sequence is TGTGCCAGCAGTGCCGGGACAGGCTACAATCAGCCCCAGCATTTT.

Only one count was recorded for this clone. The V call is TRBV5-6, the J call TRBJ2-7; unclear D gene. The CDR3 is made up of 13 amino acids. Germline V CDR1 and CDR2: SGHDT, YYEEEE. V was pared by 0 bases and J by 6 bases, with 10 bases between. The CDR3 loop reads CASSLGSRLEQYF. As DNA, the CDR3 is TGTGCCAGCAGCTTGGGGTCCCGTCTCGAGCAGTACTTC.

This clone was counted a single time. CDR3 protein: CASSQDLAGAYEQYF. The DNA of the CDR3 is TGCGCCAGCAGCCAAGATCTGGCAGGCGCCTACGAGCAGTACTTC. The V and J genes are TRBV4-1 and TRBJ2-7; D unresolved. Germline lookup yields CDR1 MGHRA and CDR2 YSYEKL. V was shortened by 0 bases and J by 2 bases, with 11 bases between the two germline ends. There are 15 residues in the CDR3.

This rearrangement joins TRBV4-3 to TRBJ2-7; D ambiguous. This CDR3 contains 14 residues. Germline CDR1 LGHNA, CDR2 YSLEER. The V gene lost 0 bases and the J gene lost 2 bases, with 8 bases spanning the gap. CDR3 coding DNA: TGCGCCAGCAGCCAAGATCTTGGCCCCTACGAGCAGTACTTC. Translated: CASSQDLGPYEQYF.

The CDR3 region has the DNA TGTGCCAGCAGCCAAGATGAAGCGGATCTCTGGACCCAGTACTTC. It encodes CASSQDEADLWTQYF. The chain carries TRBV4-2 and TRBJ2-5, with TRBD2 as a possible D gene (5 bases). The CDR3 covers 15 residues. Germline CDR1 is LGHNA and CDR2 is YNFKEQ. V was clipped by 0 bases and J by 7 bases, with 15 bases between them.

Worth noting for this clone: The identical CDR3 is also encoded by other nucleotide sequences in the sample. This chain connects TRBV7-2 to TRBJ2-7; weak D call: TRBD2 (5 bases). Trimming removed 0 bases from V and 4 bases from J, with 7 bases in between. Germline assignment: CDR1 SGHTA and CDR2 FQGNSA. The CDR3 contains 13 residues. CDR3 coding DNA: TGTGCCAGCAGCTTAGCGGGAGTTTACGAGCAGTACTTC. Amino acids: CASSLAGVYEQYF.

This chain uses TRBV27 with TRBJ1-5, with TRBD1 matching 7 bases. Trimming at V came to 5 bases and at J to 6 bases, leaving 13 bases not matched to a gene. Germline CDR1 reads MNHEY; CDR2 reads SMNVEV (reference sequence). The CDR3 sequence is 16 residues long. CDR3 bases: TGTGCCAGCAGTCCCGGACAGGCATGGACGGTTCAGCCCCAGCATTTT. Translation: CASSPGQAWTVQPQHF.

The V gene is TRBV27, the J gene TRBJ2-7; 9 bases agree with TRBD1. V shed 3 bases and J 5 bases; nucleotides not matched to a gene: 11. This CDR3 spans 16 amino acids. CDR1 and CDR2 (germline): MNHEY, SMNVEV (reference sequence). The CDR3 nucleotides read TGTGCCAGCAGTTTGGGGGCCGGACAGGGGAGGAACGAGCAGTACTTC. Residues: CASSLGAGQGRNEQYF.

The genes are TRBV7-9 and TRBJ2-1; D may match TRBD1 or TRBD2 (5 bases each). Germline assignment: CDR1 SEHNR and CDR2 FQNEAQ (reference sequence). The CDR3 extends over 18 amino acids. Trimming stripped 1 base from V and 8 bases from J, with 24 bases between. As DNA, the CDR3 is TGTGCCAGCAGCTTAGGGGCGCAGGCGTGGGGGAGTAGGTATGAGCAGTTCTTC. Encoded protein: CASSLGAQAWGSRYEQFF.

J is TRBJ2-2 and V is TRBV15; TRBD2 agrees at 7 bases. The J segment lost 6 bases and the V segment lost 0 bases, leaving 10 bases of the junction unmatched. The CDR3 is made up of 17 amino acids. The germline CDR1 and CDR2 sequences are LNHNV and YYDKDF (reference sequence). Here the CDR3 reads CATSRDVIRGDPGELFF. CDR3 in DNA: TGTGCCACCAGCAGAGATGTAATCCGGGGGGATCCCGGGGAGCTGTTTTTT. Full variable domain (outside the CDR3, taken from reference TRBV15 and TRBJ2-2): DAMVIQNPRYQVTQFGKPVTLSCSQTLNHNVMYWYQQKSSQAPKLLFHYYDKDFNNEADTPDNFQSRRPNTSFCFLDIRSPGLGDTAMYLCATSRDVIRGDPGELFFGEGSRLTVL.